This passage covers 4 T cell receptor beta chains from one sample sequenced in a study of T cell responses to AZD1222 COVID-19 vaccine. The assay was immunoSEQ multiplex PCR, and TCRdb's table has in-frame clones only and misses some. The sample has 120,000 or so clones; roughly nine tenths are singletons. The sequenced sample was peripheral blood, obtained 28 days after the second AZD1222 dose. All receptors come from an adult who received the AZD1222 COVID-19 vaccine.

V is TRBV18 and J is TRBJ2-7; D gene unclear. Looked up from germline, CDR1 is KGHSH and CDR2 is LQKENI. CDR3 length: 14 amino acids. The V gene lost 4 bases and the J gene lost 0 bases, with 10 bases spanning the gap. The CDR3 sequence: CASSHDTHSYEQYF. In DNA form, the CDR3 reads TGTGCCAGCTCACATGACACCCACTCCTACGAGCAGTACTTC.

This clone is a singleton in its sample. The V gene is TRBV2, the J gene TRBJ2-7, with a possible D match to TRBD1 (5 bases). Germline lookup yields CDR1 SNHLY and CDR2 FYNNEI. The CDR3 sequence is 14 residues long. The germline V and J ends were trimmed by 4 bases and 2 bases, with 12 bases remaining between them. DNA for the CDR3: TGTGCCAGCAGTGGACAGAGACCCACCTACGAGCAGTACTTC. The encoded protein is CASSGQRPTYEQYF.

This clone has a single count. This CDR3 is CASTTDRVYGYTF. In DNA, the CDR3 is TGTGCCAGCACCACTGACAGGGTCTATGGCTACACCTTC. The rearrangement joins TRBV6-5 to TRBJ1-2; TRBD1 matches 7 bases. The CDR3 contains 13 residues. V shed 7 bases and J 4 bases; nucleotides not matched to a gene: 6. Per the germline V gene, CDR1 is MNHEY and CDR2 is SVGAGI.

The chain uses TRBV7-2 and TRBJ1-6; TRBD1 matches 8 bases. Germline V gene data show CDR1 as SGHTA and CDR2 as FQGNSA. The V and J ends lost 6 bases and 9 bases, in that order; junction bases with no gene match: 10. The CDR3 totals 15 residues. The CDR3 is CASRSRTGIFSPLHF. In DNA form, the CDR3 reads TGTGCCAGCAGGTCCAGGACAGGGATATTTTCACCCCTCCACTTT.